The 14 T cell receptor beta chains reported below all come from one sample, sequenced in a study of cytomegalovirus exposure and HLA in healthy donors (dated by TCRdb to 2017 to 2019). Preparation of the library involved the immunoSEQ multiplex PCR assay. TCRdb carries this immuneACCESS record with in-frame sequences only. Its versions omit some clonotypes, under half of them owing to an unresolved V gene in the studies checked, with the rest unexplained. This sample holds approximately 110,000 clones; about 93% were observed only once. The ten largest account for under 1.5% of the sample. The source material was PBMCs. The receptors come from a woman between 18 and 29 years old in good health and CMV-seronegative.

V is TRBV27 and J is TRBJ2-7; 8 bases fit TRBD1. The CDR3 length is 11 residues. From germline, CDR1 is MNHEY and CDR2 SMNVEV (reference sequence). V shed 5 bases and J 6 bases; nucleotides not matched to a gene: 0. The CDR3 DNA reads TGTGCCAGCAGTGACAGGGGCGAGCAGTACTTC. Its translation is CASSDRGEQYF.

The chain employs TRBV5-8 and TRBJ1-5, with a weak D call TRBD1 (5 bases). This CDR3 spans 18 amino acids. Looked up from germline, CDR1 is SGHTS and CDR2 is YDEGEE. Between the trimmed V and J ends, which lost 2 bases and 7 bases, there was a span of 25 bases. The CDR3 DNA follows: TGTGCCAGCAGCTTTTGGGGGGGTTTGAGTAGAGGTGACCAGCCCCAGCATTTT. This translates into CASSFWGGLSRGDQPQHF.

The chain's CDR3 is CASSLGVGGGTEAFF. Here the CDR3 DNA reads TGCGCCAGCAGCTTGGGGGTGGGAGGGGGCACTGAAGCTTTCTTT. J is TRBJ1-1 and V is TRBV5-1; possible D gene TRBD1, 6 bases. The germline gives CDR1 SGHRS, CDR2 YFSETQ. The V end was cut by 0 bases, the J end by 4 bases, with 13 bases between. The CDR3 is 15 amino acids.

The CDR3 nucleotides read TGTGCCAGCAGTTACCCATCCAGGGCGTCCGAGCAGTACTTC. It codes for CASSYPSRASEQYF. The gene calls are TRBV6-6 and TRBJ2-7, with a weak D call TRBD1 (5 bases). CDR1 and CDR2 from the germline V gene are MNHNY and SVGAGI (reference sequence). V lost 2 bases, J lost 6 bases, and 14 bases lay in between. The CDR3 loop spans 14 amino acids.

This rearrangement joins TRBV28 to TRBJ2-3; TRBD2 matches at 11 bases. V shed 6 bases, J shed 6 bases, and the junction held 8 bases outside the gene matches. Germline V gene sequence: CDR1 MDHEN, CDR2 SYDVKM. The CDR3 spans 15 residues. CDR3 protein: CASSLSGRAWDTQYF. CDR3 sequence (DNA): TGTGCCAGCAGCCTTAGCGGGAGGGCATGGGATACGCAGTATTTT.

The rearrangement joins TRBV14 to TRBJ1-4, with D perhaps TRBD1 (5 bases). The CDR3 has 14 residues. Trimming took 4 bases from V and 5 from J, leaving 11 bases between them. Germline V lookup: CDR1 SGHDN, CDR2 FVKESK. The CDR3 DNA reads as TGTGCCAGCAGCCCCCGGGCAGGGAATGAAAAACTGTTTTTT. Translation gives CASSPRAGNEKLFF.

This rearrangement joins TRBV6-5 to TRBJ2-7; D may be TRBD1 (6 bases). The V end was cut by 5 bases, the J end by 7 bases, with 15 bases between. Germline V gene data show CDR1 as MNHEY and CDR2 as SVGAGI. CDR3 length: 13 residues. The CDR3 coding sequence is TGTGCCAGCAGTCAGGGGCCATTAGGGGAGCAGTACTTC. Its translation: CASSQGPLGEQYF.

The J gene is TRBJ1-2, the V gene TRBV6-1, with 9 bases fitting TRBD1. This CDR3 is built from 15 residues. Germline assignment: CDR1 MNHNS and CDR2 SASEGT. The V segment lost 6 bases and the J segment 2 bases; nucleotides outside the gene matches: 7. The DNA for the CDR3 is TGTGCCAGCAGGAATCCGGGACAGGGAAACTATGGCTACACCTTC. Translation gives CASRNPGQGNYGYTF.

V is TRBV28 and J is TRBJ2-3; 7 bases fit TRBD1. From germline, CDR1 is MDHEN and CDR2 SYDVKM. The CDR3 is 14 residues long. V lost 4 bases and J lost 9; bases outside the gene matches: 10. The CDR3 nucleotides read TGTGCCAGCAGTTCATACAGGGGAGTGAAGACGCAGTATTTT. Protein: CASSSYRGVKTQYF. Full variable domain (missing parts from reference TRBV28 and TRBJ2-3): DVKVTQSSRYLVKRTGEKVFLECVQDMDHENMFWYRQDPGLGLRLIYFSYDVKMKEKGDIPEGYSVSREKKERFSLILESASTNQTSMYLCASSSYRGVKTQYFGPGTRLTVL.

The genes are TRBV28 and TRBJ1-3; perhaps TRBD1 as D (6 bases). The CDR3 spans 14 residues. The ends were cut back, 5 bases at V and 4 bases at J, with 12 bases in the middle. CDR1 and CDR2 from the germline V gene are MDHEN and SYDVKM. CDR3 amino acids: CASSPTGTGNTIYF. The CDR3 DNA follows: TGTGCCAGCAGTCCTACAGGGACGGGAAACACCATATATTTT. The entire variable domain, with the rest obtained from reference TRBV28 and TRBJ1-3, is as follows: DVKVTQSSRYLVKRTGEKVFLECVQDMDHENMFWYRQDPGLGLRLIYFSYDVKMKEKGDIPEGYSVSREKKERFSLILESASTNQTSMYLCASSPTGTGNTIYFGEGSWLTVV.

With respect to this clone: Different DNA sequences within this sample yield the same CDR3. This chain uses TRBV5-6 with TRBJ2-7, with 8 bases that match TRBD1. The CDR3 has 14 amino acids. Trimming at V came to 2 bases and at J to 2 bases, leaving 3 bases not matched to a gene. Germline CDR1 is SGHDT and CDR2 is YYEEEE. The CDR3 spells CASSLGQGAYEQYF. The CDR3 bases are TGTGCCAGCAGCTTAGGACAGGGAGCCTACGAGCAGTACTTC.

The chain combines TRBV10-2 with TRBJ2-6, with D perhaps matching TRBD1 (6 bases). The germline CDR1 and CDR2 sequences are WSHSY and SAAADI. Trimming removed 8 bases from V and 0 bases from J, with 17 bases in between. CDR3 length: 17 residues. The DNA of the CDR3 is TGCGCCAGCGGCGAAACAGGGTCCTTCTCTGGGGCCAACGTCCTGACTTTC. Its translation is CASGETGSFSGANVLTF.

V gene TRBV9 combines with J gene TRBJ2-3; maybe TRBD2 (7 bases). The V gene's germline CDR1 is SGDLS and CDR2 YYNGEE. CDR3 length: 14 residues. The ends were cut back, 1 base at V and 6 bases at J, with 12 bases in the middle. The CDR3 sequence is CASSVYEGGDTQYF. The DNA for the CDR3 is TGTGCCAGCAGCGTATATGAGGGGGGGGATACGCAGTATTTT.

The rearrangement joins TRBV7-3 to TRBJ1-1; D gene uncertain. CDR1 is SGHTA, CDR2 FQGTGA, per germline. This CDR3 region has 17 residues. Deletions cut 5 bases from V and 4 bases from J, with 23 bases between. This CDR3 is CASSPSGTPNSGTEAFF. DNA of the CDR3: TGTGCCAGCAGCCCTTCAGGAACACCTAACAGTGGCACTGAAGCTTTCTTT.